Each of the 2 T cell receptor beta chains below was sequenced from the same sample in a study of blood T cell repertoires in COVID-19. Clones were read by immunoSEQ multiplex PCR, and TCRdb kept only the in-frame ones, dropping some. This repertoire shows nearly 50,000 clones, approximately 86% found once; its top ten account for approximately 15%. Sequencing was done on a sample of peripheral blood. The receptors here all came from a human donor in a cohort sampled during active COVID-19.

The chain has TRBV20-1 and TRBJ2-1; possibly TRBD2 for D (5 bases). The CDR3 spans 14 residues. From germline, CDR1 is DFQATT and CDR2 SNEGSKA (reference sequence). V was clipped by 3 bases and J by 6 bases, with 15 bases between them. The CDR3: CSASPPGIINEQFF. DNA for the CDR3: TGCAGTGCTAGTCCCCCGGGAATAATCAATGAGCAGTTCTTC.

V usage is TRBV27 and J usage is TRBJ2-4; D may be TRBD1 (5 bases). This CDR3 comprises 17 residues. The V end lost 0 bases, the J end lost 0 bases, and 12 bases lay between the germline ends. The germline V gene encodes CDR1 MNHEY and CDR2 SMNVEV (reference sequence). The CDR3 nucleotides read TGTGCCAGCAGTTTATCGATAAACAGGCTAGCCAAAAACATTCAGTACTTC. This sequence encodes CASSLSINRLAKNIQYF.